In this sample, the clone carrying this T cell receptor beta chain turned up a few times. This sample stems from a study of tumor-infiltrating lymphocytes in primary liver carcinoma. Looking at the study overall: Samples produced roughly 3.65 to 7.5 million productive TCRbeta reads, comparable across tissue types.

Both blood RNA, taken from unsorted whole blood, and germline DNA were extracted. A primer matching the constant region was used to make TCR beta cDNA from 450 to 550 ng of total RNA. Sequencing libraries for TCR beta derived from three nested multiplex PCR rounds that used slightly modified ARM-PCR. TRBV1-TRBV30 forward primers paired with a C-beta reverse primer were used in the first two PCR rounds, which ran roughly 10 cycles each. Each CDR3 protein is one row after TCRdb ran MiXCR on the multiplex PCR reads. The table lists a few hundred thousand distinct CDR3 sequences, roughly three fifths of them singletons. This CDR3 contains 12 residues. The germline V gene encodes CDR1 MNHNS and CDR2 SASEGT. The ends were cut back, 10 bases at V and 4 bases at J, with 13 bases in the middle.

The chain recombines TRBV6-1 with TRBJ2-5; tentative D call: TRBD1 (6 bases). Sequenced material: peripheral blood. This sequence originates from a woman in her twenties or thirties with primary liver carcinoma and hepatitis B virus infection. The CDR3 DNA reads TGTGCCACCTATCTAGGGGGAGAGACCCAGTACTTC. Protein: CATYLGGETQYF.